This TCR beta chain was retrieved from a study of vaccination and CD4 T cells after COVID-19. Per the germline V gene, CDR1 is SEHNR and CDR2 is FQNEAQ (reference sequence). The CDR3 covers 15 residues. V was pared by 4 bases and J by 1 base, with 13 bases between. This clonotype was seen a handful of times. Its antigen remains unidentified. Sequencing of cultured CD4+ T cell DNA used the Oncomine TCR Beta short-read assay. Each CDR3 protein gets one entry after TCRdb re-called the PCR reads with MiXCR. This table has 6,500 to 7,500 distinct CDR3 sequences, roughly a quarter appearing once. Treatment specified: roughly ten-day PBMC culture with coronavirus spike peptide pools or control peptides (ViraFEST assay). One should note that the unexposed donor's CD4+ T cells were collected before the COVID-19 pandemic (2011-2018).

This sequence joins TRBV7-9 and TRBJ1-1; weak D call: TRBD1 (6 bases). The source is a human donor in good health. Sequenced material: CD4+ T cells from blood, cultured in vitro. The DNA of the CDR3 is TGTGCCAGCAGCTCGTCGGGGGCGAAGAACACTGAAGCTTTCTTT. Encoded protein: CASSSSGAKNTEAFF.